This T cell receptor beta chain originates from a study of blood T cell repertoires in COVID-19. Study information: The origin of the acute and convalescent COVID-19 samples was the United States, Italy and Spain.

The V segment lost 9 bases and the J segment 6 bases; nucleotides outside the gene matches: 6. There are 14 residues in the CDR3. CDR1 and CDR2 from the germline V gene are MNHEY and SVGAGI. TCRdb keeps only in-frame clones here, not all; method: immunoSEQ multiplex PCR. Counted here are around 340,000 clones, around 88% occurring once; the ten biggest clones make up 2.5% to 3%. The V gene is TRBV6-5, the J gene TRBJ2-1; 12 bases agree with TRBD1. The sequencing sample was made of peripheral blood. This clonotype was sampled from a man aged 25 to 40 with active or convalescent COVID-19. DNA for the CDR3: TGTGCCAGTTGCGGGACAGGGGGCTTCAATGAGCAGTTCTTC. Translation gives CASCGTGGFNEQFF.